The present TCR beta chain was sequenced within a study of lymphopenia after photon versus proton radiotherapy. General study findings and limits: Oligoclonal CD8+ Temra expansion after nadir drove photon patients' diversity drop. Larger post-nadir TCR diversity loss correlated inversely with survival in deceased patients. Photon-treated patients lost naive T cells and TCR diversity; proton-treated stayed stable.

Per germline, CDR1 SGHNT and CDR2 YENEEA. Trimming cost V 5 bases and J 3 bases, with 13 bases left between them. CDR3 size: 14 residues. Points on this clone: Its antigen is currently unknown.

TCRdb's table, derived via immunoSEQ multiplex PCR, lists solely in-frame clones and lacks some. This table holds roughly 150,000 clones, about 88% found once. The specimen comprised peripheral blood, sampled from a patient treated with photon-based radiotherapy. The receptor was isolated from a man between 50 and 59 years old with gastric cancer. This chain links TRBV11-3 with TRBJ2-5; possible D gene TRBD1, 6 bases. CDR3 nucleotides: TGTGCCAGCAGCCTCCGGGACAAAGAAGAGACCCAGTACTTC. It yields the protein CASSLRDKEETQYF.